This T cell receptor beta chain was found in a study of T cells after yellow fever vaccination. In the study overall: When fractions had low cell numbers, they were prepared with SMART-Seq v4 Ultra Low Input. The study, taken as a whole, reports: A minor fraction of clonotypes spanned both CD4 and CD8 compartments.

In its sample, this clonotype was seen a few times. What it binds is not known. V was shortened by 0 bases and J by 4 bases, with 0 bases between the two germline ends. This CDR3 spans 12 amino acids. Germline assignment: CDR1 MGHRA and CDR2 YSYEKL. In TCRdb, the 5' RACE reads were re-called with MiXCR into one record per CDR3 protein. Among a few hundred thousand distinct CDR3 sequences listed, around a sixth were seen once. The source of this sequence is a man aged 18-30 years who received the YFV17D yellow fever vaccine. Sequenced here: PBMCs, sampled roughly 5 days after the first yellow fever vaccination. This chain links TRBV4-1 with TRBJ1-4; D call uncertain. Written as DNA, the CDR3 is TGCGCCAGCAGCCAAGATAATGAAAAACTGTTTTTT. It specifies CASSQDNEKLFF.